This TCR beta chain is drawn from a study of OX40 agonist ivuxolimab in advanced cancers. Broader study findings: The investigators did not determine what antigen specificity the expanded peripheral T cells had.

At baseline, cycle 4 day 1, and cycle 7 day 1, blood was sampled. With regard to this clone: Its target is unknown.

The table came from immunoSEQ multiplex PCR; TCRdb's copy has only in-frame clones and leaves some out. The repertoire holds tens of thousands of clones, 80% to 95% seen once, with over 8.5% in the top ten. The material was CD4+ or CD8+ T cells sorted from blood, obtained in a trial of the OX40 agonist ivuxolimab. The clonotype comes from an adult with an advanced solid tumor such as melanoma, head and neck, liver or kidney cancer.

Here the CDR3 DNA reads TGCGCCAGCAGTCACCCTAGACAGGGAGCTAACTATGGCTACACCTTC. This codes for CASSHPRQGANYGYTF. V usage is TRBV4-1 and J usage is TRBJ1-2; 7 bases agree with TRBD1. Germline V gene lookup returns CDR1 MGHRA and CDR2 YSYEKL. The CDR3 has 16 residues. Trimming removed 6 bases from V and 0 bases from J; junction bases left unmatched: 10.